This entry features one T cell receptor beta chain sequence. Which antigen it targets is not known. Per-nucleotide qualities are absent, and no much larger clonotype sits a single base away. The roughly 39 donors, aged 6 to 90 years, were systemically healthy Caucasian individuals from Russia. Each donor gave 8.5 to 10 milliliters of peripheral blood, collected into EDTA-treated Vacutainer tubes. Ficoll-Paque density-gradient centrifugation was used to isolate PBMCs, with at least 6.5 million per sample. Total RNA was extracted from PBMCs with Trizol reagent, with at least 5 micrograms obtained per sample. For every donor, flow cytometry on a PBMC aliquot measured the percentage of naive CD45RAhigh/CD27high T cells. The data are from a study of blood T cells in healthy people across ages (dated by TCRdb to about 2015). For the wider study: In model experiments, template switching captured roughly one uniquely barcoded TCR beta cDNA molecule for every two T cells. The study measured age-related changes in TCR beta repertoire diversity using deep sequencing normalized with unique cDNA molecular identifiers. The donors were split into four age groups: young (average around 15 years), middle-aged (about 40), aged (approximately 60) and long-lived (under 85). Donors of different ages were randomly distributed across sequencing lanes to avoid experimental bias. For two donors (one aged 18 to 29 and one aged 80 or older), the study analyzed two additional independent replicas of 1 million unique cDNA reads from the same blood draw. The study at large found these results: The long-lived group showed more naive CD4+ T cells, fewer expanded clones and increased TCR diversity than the aged group, suggesting age selection. Conclusive comparison of naive and antigen-experienced compartments was prevented by the profiling of bulk unsorted PBMCs. The percentage of naive T cells measured by flow cytometry correlated strongly with observed TCR beta diversity. Estimates of total diversity from one million sequenced T cells were regarded as lower bounds and underestimates. Observed TCR beta diversity per million T cells fell roughly linearly with age, and a significant reduction was already apparent by age roughly 40. Because donor CMV infection status was unknown, age-related changes in expanded clonotypes were potentially confounded.

V is cut back by 4 bases and J by 6 bases, with 12 bases in the junction unmatched. The CDR3 runs 16 residues from the cysteine to the phenylalanine. The DNA shown is the 48-base CDR3, in frame from base 1. According to the germline V gene, CDR1 reads MDHEN and CDR2 reads SYDVKM. Receptor amplification or capture employed 5' RACE. The sample was run on an Illumina HiSeq 2500. A second about 7 to 11 cycle PCR used a sample-barcoded 5' primer and a J-beta primer mix. Each TCR beta cDNA molecule received a unique molecular identifier from a template-switch 5' adaptor carrying 12 random nucleotides. At least 2.5 million CDR3-containing paired-end reads were obtained from each sample. The Mint cDNA synthesis kit, primed by a TRBC-specific oligonucleotide, was used to synthesize first-strand cDNA from all RNA. After uracil-DNA glycosylase treatment, a first 18-cycle PCR used universal primers M1SS and BC2_uni_R on all cDNA. As for how the authors treated the data: For normalization, 1 million high-quality reads, each with a distinct molecular identifier, were randomly selected from each sample. Reads with shared molecular identifiers were discarded instead of being binned into consensus sequences. MiTCR, with a Q25 quality threshold and the strictest error-elimination algorithm, was used for CDR3 identification, clonotype clustering and error correction. A nonparametric unseen species model with Euler transformation was used to estimate a lower bound on total TCR beta diversity. Through fastp at Q25 and MiXCR, TCRdb rebuilt clones from the public reads, retaining in-frame beta chains. Records with the same CDR3 protein are collapsed into one entry carrying the most frequent genes and DNA. The V and J calls, along with clone size, are taken from TCRdb and not from the paper's own processing. The sample yields about 830,000 distinct CDR3 sequences; about 59% were counted once. The ten largest clones take up about 27% of the sample.

The source material was blood. The TCR comes from a man aged 25-45 years in good health. The receptor chain draws on TRBV28 and TRBJ1-5, with 7 middle bases fitting TRBD1. DNA sequence: TGTGCCAGCAGTTCGTCACAGGGGATGCGGGGTCAGCCCCAGCATTTT. Translated, it gives CASSSSQGMRGQPQHF.